This record looks at one T cell receptor (beta chain) sequence and its context. What it binds is not known. This entry belongs to a study of T cell repertoires in cytomegalovirus infection. Across the whole study: Recently identified HLA-C-restricted CMV epitopes were used, and well-studied HLA-B-restricted CMV epitopes were used as well. It can be stated that public TCR beta signatures indicated CMV infection as well as a matching HLA type.

Findings and limits, study-wide: There were carriers of CMV plus the relevant HLA, and cumulative public TCR beta family frequency identified them. HLA-C-restricted CMV-specific TCR beta clonotypes were dominant in the ex vivo response.

In TCRdb, the reads were re-called with MiXCR into one record per CDR3 protein. The sample gives about 890,000 distinct CDR3 sequences, 31% of which show up once; around an eighth is in the top ten. This receptor was taken from a human donor in good health (CMV status not recorded). Some clones in this sample may be carry-over from other donors' samples. The material was cultured CD8+ T cells from PBMCs, obtained from culture after CMV antigen stimulation.

CDR3 sequence (DNA): TGCAGTGCTAGACTCTGGGGCTCGGATCATAATTCACCCCTCCACTTT. Its protein product is CSARLWGSDHNSPLHF. The rearrangement joins TRBV20-1 to TRBJ1-6; weak D call: TRBD1 (5 bases). The CDR3 is 16 residues long. Germline V gene sequence: CDR1 DFQATT, CDR2 SNEGSKA (reference sequence). Trimming took off 2 bases at V and 5 bases at J, with 16 bases between the two ends.